A selection of T cell receptor beta chains follows, all from one sample in a study of cytomegalovirus exposure and HLA in healthy donors. Libraries were prepared by immunoSEQ multiplex PCR; TCRdb keeps only in-frame clonotypes and omits some of them. The sample yields fewer than 350,000 clones, roughly 90% seen once. Sequences were obtained from PBMCs. These receptors were taken from a woman between 18 and 30 years old in good health and CMV-seronegative. Each CDR3 is given with its conserved first and last residue. The order of the fields is clone size, J gene, D gene, V gene, CDR3 DNA, CDR3 protein. The D gene is left open where the match is weak. Rows may omit the clone size; those that give it use once, few, many or a size class.

- TRBJ2-2 - TRBV30 TGTGCCTGGCAGGGGGGCACCGGGGAGCTGTTTTTT CAWQGGTGELFF
- TRBJ2-7 - TRBV4-1 TGCGCCAGCAGCCAGATCGGGGACATGTCCTCCTACGAGCAGTACTTC CASSQIGDMSSYEQYF
- TRBJ2-7 - TRBV27 TGTGCCAGCAGTTTAACCAGCGGATACGAGCAGTACTTC CASSLTSGYEQYF
once TRBJ1-1 TRBD1 TRBV5-6 TGTGCCAGCAGCCCAGACAGGGGAATGGTGAACACTGAAGCTTTCTTT CASSPDRGMVNTEAFF
- TRBJ1-5 - TRBV7-6 TGTGCCAGCAGCTTAGTCGGGGGGTCGAGTCAGCCCCAGCATTTT CASSLVGGSSQPQHF
- TRBJ1-6 - TRBV2 TGTGCCAGTGTAGCACTTAGCTCCTATAATTCACCCCTCCACTTT CASVALSSYNSPLHF
- TRBJ1-1 TRBD1 TRBV18 TGTGCCAGCTCATCTCGACAGGGAAGGATGTCGGGGACTGAAGCTTTCTTT CASSSRQGRMSGTEAFF
- TRBJ1-4 - TRBV7-9 TGTGCCAGCAGCTCCACTGGAGGGCTTACTAATGAAAAACTGTTTTTT CASSSTGGLTNEKLFF
- TRBJ1-4 TRBD1 TRBV5-1 TGCGCCAGCAGCGTTTCCGGGACAGCTAATGAAAAACTGTTTTTT CASSVSGTANEKLFF
- TRBJ1-6 TRBD1 TRBV7-9 TGTGCCAGCAGCGGGACAGGGGTGACCCTCTCACCCCTCCACTTT CASSGTGVTLSPLHF
- TRBJ2-5 - TRBV5-4 TGTGCCAGCAGCTCGAAGCCCCGATCGGTCCAAGAGACCCAGTACTTC CASSSKPRSVQETQYF
- TRBJ2-3 - TRBV13 TGTGCCAGCAGCCACACAGGGTATAAAGATACGCAGTATTTT CASSHTGYKDTQYF
few TRBJ1-3 - TRBV4-3 TGCGCCAGCAGCCAAGGACGGGGTCCTGGAAACACCATATATTTT CASSQGRGPGNTIYF
once TRBJ2-1 TRBD2 TRBV7-8 TGTGCCAGCAGCCCCCGACTAGCGGACAACAATGAGCAGTTCTTC CASSPRLADNNEQFF
few TRBJ1-2 TRBD1 TRBV19 TGTGCCAGTCGGACGGGACAGGGCGCCTATGGCTACACCTTC CASRTGQGAYGYTF
once TRBJ1-2 TRBD1 TRBV6-1 TGTGCCAGCAGTGAAGCGCGACCCCGGACAGGGGTCCTCTATGGCTACACCTTC CASSEARPRTGVLYGYTF